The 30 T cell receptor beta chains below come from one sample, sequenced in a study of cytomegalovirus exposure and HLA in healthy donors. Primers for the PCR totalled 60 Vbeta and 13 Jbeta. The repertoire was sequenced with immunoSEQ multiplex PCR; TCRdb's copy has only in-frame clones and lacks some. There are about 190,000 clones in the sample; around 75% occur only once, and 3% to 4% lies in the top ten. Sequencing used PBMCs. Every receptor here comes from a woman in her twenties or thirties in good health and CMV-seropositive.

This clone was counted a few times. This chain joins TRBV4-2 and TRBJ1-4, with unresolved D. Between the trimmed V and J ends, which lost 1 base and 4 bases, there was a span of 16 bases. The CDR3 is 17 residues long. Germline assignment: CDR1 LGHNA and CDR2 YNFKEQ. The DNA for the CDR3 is TGTGCCAGCAGCCAAGGGCAGGCCATCCATTTTAATGAAAAACTGTTTTTT. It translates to CASSQGQAIHFNEKLFF.

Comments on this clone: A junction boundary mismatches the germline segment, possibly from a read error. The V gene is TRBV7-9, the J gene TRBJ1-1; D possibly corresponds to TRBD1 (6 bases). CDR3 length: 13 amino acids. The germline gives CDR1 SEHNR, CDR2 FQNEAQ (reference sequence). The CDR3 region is CSSSSTGNTEAFF. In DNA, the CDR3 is TGTTCCAGCAGCTCGACAGGGAACACTGAAGCTTTCTTT.

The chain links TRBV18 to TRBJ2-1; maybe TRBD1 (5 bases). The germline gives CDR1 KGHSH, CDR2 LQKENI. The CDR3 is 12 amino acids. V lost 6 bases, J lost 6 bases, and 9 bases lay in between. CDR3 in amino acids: CASSRQRNEQFF. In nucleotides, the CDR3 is TGTGCCAGCTCCCGACAGCGCAATGAGCAGTTCTTC.

CDR3 DNA: TGTGCCAGCAGTCTCGGGAGTATCACAGATACGCAGTATTTT. Protein sequence: CASSLGSITDTQYF. The chain links TRBV6-6 to TRBJ2-3, with TRBD2 as a possible D gene (6 bases). Germline CDR1 and CDR2: MNHNY and SVGAGI (reference sequence). This CDR3 comprises 14 residues. V was clipped by 5 bases and J by 2 bases, with 11 bases between them.

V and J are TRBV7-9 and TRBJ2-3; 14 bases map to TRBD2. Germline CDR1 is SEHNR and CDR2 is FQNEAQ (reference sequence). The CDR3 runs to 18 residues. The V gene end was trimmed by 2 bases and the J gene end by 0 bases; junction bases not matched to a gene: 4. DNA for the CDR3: TGTGCCAGCAGCTTACCGACTAGCGGGAGGGGTAGCACAGATACGCAGTATTTT. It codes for CASSLPTSGRGSTDTQYF.

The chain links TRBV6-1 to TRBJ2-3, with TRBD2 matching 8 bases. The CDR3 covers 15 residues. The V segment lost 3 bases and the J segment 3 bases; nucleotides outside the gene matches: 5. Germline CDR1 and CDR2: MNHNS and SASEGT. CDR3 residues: CASSDSERETDTQYF. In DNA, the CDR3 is TGTGCCAGCAGTGACTCGGAGCGGGAGACAGATACGCAGTATTTT.

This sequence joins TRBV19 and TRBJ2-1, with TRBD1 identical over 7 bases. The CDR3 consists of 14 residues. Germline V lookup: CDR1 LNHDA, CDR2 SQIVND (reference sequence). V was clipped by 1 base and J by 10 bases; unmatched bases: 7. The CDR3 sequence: CASSIGTGRGEQFF. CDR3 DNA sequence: TGTGCCAGTAGTATAGGGACAGGCCGAGGGGAGCAGTTCTTC. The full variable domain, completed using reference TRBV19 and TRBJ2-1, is DGGITQSPKYLFRKEGQNVTLSCEQNLNHDAMYWYRQDPGQGLRLIYYSQIVNDFQKGDIAEGYSVSREKKESFPLTVTSAQKNPTAFYLCASSIGTGRGEQFFGPGTRLTVL.

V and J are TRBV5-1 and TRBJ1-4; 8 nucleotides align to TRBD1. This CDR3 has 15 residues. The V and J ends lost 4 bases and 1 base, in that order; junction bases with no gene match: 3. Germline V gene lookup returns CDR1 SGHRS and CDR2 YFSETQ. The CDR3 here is CASSDGQGTNEKLFF. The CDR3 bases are TGCGCCAGCAGCGACGGACAGGGAACTAATGAAAAACTGTTTTTT.

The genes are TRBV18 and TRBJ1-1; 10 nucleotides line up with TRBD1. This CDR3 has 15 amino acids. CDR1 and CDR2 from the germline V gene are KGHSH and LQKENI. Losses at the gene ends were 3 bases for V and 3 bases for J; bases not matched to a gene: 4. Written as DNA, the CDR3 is TGTGCCAGCTCACCTTCGACAGGGGGCTACACTGAAGCTTTCTTT. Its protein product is CASSPSTGGYTEAFF.

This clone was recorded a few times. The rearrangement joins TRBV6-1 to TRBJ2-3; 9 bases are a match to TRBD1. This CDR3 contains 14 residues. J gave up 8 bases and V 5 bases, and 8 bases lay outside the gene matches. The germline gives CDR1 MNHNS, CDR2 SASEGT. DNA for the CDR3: TGTGCCAGCAGTCCCGGGACAGGGTTTAGTACGCAGTATTTT. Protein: CASSPGTGFSTQYF.

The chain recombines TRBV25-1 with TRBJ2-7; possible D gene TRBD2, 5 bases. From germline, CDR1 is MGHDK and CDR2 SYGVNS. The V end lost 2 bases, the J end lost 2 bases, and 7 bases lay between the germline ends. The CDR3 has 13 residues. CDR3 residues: CASSEPGTYEQYF. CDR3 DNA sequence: TGTGCCAGCAGTGAACCGGGAACCTACGAGCAGTACTTC.

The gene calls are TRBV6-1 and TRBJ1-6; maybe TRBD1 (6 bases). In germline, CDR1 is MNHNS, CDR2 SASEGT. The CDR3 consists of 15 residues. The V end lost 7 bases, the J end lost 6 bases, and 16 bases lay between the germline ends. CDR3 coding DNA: TGTGCCAGCAAATACGCGGGAGGGGGTAATTCACCCCTCCACTTT. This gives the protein CASKYAGGGNSPLHF.

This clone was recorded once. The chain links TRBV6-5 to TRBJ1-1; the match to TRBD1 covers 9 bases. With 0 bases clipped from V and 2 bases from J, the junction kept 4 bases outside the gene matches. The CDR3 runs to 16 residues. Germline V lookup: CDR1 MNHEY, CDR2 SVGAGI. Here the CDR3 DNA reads TGTGCCAGCAGTTACTCGGGGACAGGGACAAACACTGAAGCTTTCTTT. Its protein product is CASSYSGTGTNTEAFF.

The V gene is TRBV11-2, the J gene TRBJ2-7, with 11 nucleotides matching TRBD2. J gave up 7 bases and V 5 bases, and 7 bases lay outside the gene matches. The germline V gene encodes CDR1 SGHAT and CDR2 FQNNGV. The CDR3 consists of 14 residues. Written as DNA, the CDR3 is TGTGCCAGCAGCGCCATAGCGGGAGGGAGGGAGCAGTACTTC. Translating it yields CASSAIAGGREQYF.

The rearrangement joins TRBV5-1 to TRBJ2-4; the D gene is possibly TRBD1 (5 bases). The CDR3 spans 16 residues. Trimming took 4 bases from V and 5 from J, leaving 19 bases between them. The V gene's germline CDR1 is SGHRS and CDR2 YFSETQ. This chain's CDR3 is CASSATGIMGQNIQYF. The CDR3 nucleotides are TGCGCCAGCAGCGCCACAGGCATAATGGGCCAAAACATTCAGTACTTC.

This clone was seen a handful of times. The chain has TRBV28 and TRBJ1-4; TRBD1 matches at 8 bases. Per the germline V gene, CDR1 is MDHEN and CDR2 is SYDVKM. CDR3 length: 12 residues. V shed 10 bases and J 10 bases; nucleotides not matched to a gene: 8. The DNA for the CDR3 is TGTGCCACCCGGACAGGGCAGGTAAAACTGTTTTTT. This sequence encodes CATRTGQVKLFF.

The CDR3 bases are TGCGCCAGCAGCAGGCCTAGCGGATACAATGAGCAGTTCTTC. Translated, it gives CASSRPSGYNEQFF. This rearrangement joins TRBV5-1 to TRBJ2-1; 7 bases are shared with TRBD2. This CDR3 contains 14 residues. Trimming at V came to 4 bases and at J to 4 bases, leaving 5 bases not matched to a gene. Germline V gene data show CDR1 as SGHRS and CDR2 as YFSETQ.

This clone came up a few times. CDR3 residues: CASRLGPSGAQETQYF. The DNA of the CDR3 is TGTGCCAGCAGACTGGGACCCAGCGGGGCCCAAGAGACCCAGTACTTC. The chain is built from TRBV2 and TRBJ2-5; TRBD2 matches 7 bases. CDR3 length equals 16 residues. Trimming at V came to 6 bases and at J to 1 base, leaving 11 bases not matched to a gene. Germline CDR1 SNHLY, CDR2 FYNNEI.

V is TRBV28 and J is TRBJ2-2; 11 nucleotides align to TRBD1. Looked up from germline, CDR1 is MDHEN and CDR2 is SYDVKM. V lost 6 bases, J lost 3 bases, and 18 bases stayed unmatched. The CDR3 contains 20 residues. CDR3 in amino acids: CASRSVRTGGRIGDTGELFF. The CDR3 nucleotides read TGTGCCAGCAGATCCGTCCGGACAGGGGGCAGAATAGGGGACACCGGGGAGCTGTTTTTT.

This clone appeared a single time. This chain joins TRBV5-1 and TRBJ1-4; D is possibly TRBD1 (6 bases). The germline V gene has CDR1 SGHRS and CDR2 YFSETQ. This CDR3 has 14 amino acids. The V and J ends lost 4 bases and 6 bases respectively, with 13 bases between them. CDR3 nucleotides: TGCGCCAGCAGCGTGGCCGGGACACATGAAAAACTGTTTTTT. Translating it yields CASSVAGTHEKLFF.

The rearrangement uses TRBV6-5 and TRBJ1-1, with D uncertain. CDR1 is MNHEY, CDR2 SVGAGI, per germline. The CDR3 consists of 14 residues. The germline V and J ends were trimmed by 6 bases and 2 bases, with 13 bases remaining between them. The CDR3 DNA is TGTGCCAGCAGATCCCCGGGAGACAACACTGAAGCTTTCTTT. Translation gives CASRSPGDNTEAFF.

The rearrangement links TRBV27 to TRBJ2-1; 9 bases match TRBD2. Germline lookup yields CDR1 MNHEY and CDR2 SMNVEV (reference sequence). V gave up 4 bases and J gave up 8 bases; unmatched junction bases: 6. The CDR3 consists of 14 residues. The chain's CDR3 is CASSSLAGVYEQFF. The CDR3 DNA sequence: TGTGCCAGCAGTTCATTAGCGGGAGTGTATGAGCAGTTCTTC.

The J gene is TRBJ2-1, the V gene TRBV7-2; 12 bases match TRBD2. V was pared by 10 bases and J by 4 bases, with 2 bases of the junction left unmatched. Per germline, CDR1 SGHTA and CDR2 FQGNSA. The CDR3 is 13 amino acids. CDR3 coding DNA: TGTGCCACGACTAGCGGGAGATACAATGAGCAGTTCTTC. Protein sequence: CATTSGRYNEQFF.

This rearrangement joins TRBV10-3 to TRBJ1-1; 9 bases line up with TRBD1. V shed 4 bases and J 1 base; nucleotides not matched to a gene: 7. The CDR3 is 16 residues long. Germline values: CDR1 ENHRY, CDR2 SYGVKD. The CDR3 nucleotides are TGTGCCATCAGTGCGGGACAGGGAACGGCGAACACTGAAGCTTTCTTT. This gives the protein CAISAGQGTANTEAFF.

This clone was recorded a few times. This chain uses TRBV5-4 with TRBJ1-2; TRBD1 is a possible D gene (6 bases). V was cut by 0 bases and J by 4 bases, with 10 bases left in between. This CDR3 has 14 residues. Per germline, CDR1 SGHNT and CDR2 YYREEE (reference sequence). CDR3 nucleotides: TGTGCCAGCAGCTTGGCCGGACAGCTCTATGGCTACACCTTC. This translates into CASSLAGQLYGYTF.

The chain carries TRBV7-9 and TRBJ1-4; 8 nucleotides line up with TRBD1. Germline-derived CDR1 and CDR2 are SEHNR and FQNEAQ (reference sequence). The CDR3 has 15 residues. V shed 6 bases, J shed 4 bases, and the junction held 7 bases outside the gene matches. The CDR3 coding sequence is TGTGCCAGCAGAGCAGCTACAGGGGGTAATGAAAAACTGTTTTTT. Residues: CASRAATGGNEKLFF.

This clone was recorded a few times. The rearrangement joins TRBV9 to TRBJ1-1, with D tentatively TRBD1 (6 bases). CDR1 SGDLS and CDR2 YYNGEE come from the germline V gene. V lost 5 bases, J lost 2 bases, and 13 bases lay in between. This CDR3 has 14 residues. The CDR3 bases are TGTGCCAGCAGGGGACAAGGGCGAAACACTGAAGCTTTCTTT. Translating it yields CASRGQGRNTEAFF.

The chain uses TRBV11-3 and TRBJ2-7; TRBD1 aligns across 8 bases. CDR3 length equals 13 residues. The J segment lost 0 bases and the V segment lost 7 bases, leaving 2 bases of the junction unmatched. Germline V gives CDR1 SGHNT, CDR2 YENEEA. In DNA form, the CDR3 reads TGTGCCAGCAAGGGACAGGACTCCTACGAGCAGTACTTC. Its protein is CASKGQDSYEQYF.

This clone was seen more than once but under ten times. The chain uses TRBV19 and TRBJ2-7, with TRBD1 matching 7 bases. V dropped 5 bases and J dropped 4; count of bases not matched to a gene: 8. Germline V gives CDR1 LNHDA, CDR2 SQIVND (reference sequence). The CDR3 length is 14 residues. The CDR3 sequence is CASSPRQGRYEQYF. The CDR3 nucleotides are TGTGCCAGTAGTCCCCGACAGGGAAGGTACGAGCAGTACTTC.

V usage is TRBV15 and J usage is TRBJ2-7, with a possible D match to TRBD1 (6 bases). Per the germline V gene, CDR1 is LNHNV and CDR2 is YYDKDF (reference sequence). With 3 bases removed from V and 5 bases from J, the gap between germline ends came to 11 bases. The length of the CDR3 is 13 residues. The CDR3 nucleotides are TGTGCCACCAGCAGTCTACAGGGCCACGAGCAGTACTTC. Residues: CATSSLQGHEQYF.